A selection of T cell receptor beta chains follows, all from one sample in a study of type 1 regulatory T cells. No antigen has been assigned to these receptors. TCRdb processed the reads anew with MiXCR; each CDR3 protein has one entry. The sample shows 25,000 or so distinct CDR3 sequences, roughly 72% of them seen only once. The sample comprised cultured T cells, either the whole culture or a sorted T cell fraction (not recorded which). Source of these receptors: a human donor in good health. The CDR3 runs from the conserved cysteine through the conserved F or W. D genes are given only for firm matches. Clone size is stated in some rows and not others, as once, few, many or a class when expanded.

V	size	J	D	CDR3	DNA
TRBV5-1	-	TRBJ1-1	TRBD1	CASSPQTGGTEAFF	TGCGCCAGCAGTCCACAGACAGGGGGCACTGAAGCTTTCTTT
TRBV29-1	-	TRBJ2-3	-	CSVSIGGTDTQYF	TGCAGCGTTTCGATCGGAGGCACAGATACGCAGTATTTT
TRBV5-1	-	TRBJ2-1	-	CASSLEGGIYNEQFF	TGCGCCAGCAGCTTGGAGGGCGGGATCTACAATGAGCAGTTCTTC
TRBV7-9	-	TRBJ2-7	TRBD1	CASSFSEGSGGYEQYF	TGTGCCAGCAGTTTCTCCGAAGGATCAGGGGGCTACGAGCAGTACTTC
TRBV28	-	TRBJ1-5	TRBD1	CASSLGYRGQPQHF	TGTGCCAGCAGTTTGGGCTACAGGGGTCAGCCCCAGCATTTT
TRBV11-2	-	TRBJ2-7	TRBD1	CASGRDRVYEQYF	TGTGCCAGCGGCCGGGACAGGGTCTACGAGCAGTACTTC
TRBV7-2	-	TRBJ2-4	-	CASSLGDIQYF	TGTGCCAGCAGCTTAGGTGACATTCAGTACTTC
TRBV9	-	TRBJ1-6	-	CASSVAATGATPLHF	TGTGCCAGCAGCGTAGCTGCGACGGGGGCCACACCCCTCCACTTT
TRBV3-1	-	TRBJ1-2	TRBD1	CASTPGDRGVNYGYTF	TGTGCCAGCACGCCAGGGGACAGGGGCGTTAACTATGGCTACACCTTC
TRBV20-1	-	TRBJ2-3	-	CSARDGARTDTQYF	TGCAGTGCTAGAGATGGGGCACGCACAGATACGCAGTATTTT
TRBV7-8	-	TRBJ1-5	-	CASSLARAGYQPQHF	TGTGCCAGCAGCTTAGCGCGGGCAGGGTATCAGCCCCAGCATTTT
TRBV5-1	-	TRBJ1-1	-	CASSPWTDLMNTEAFF	TGCGCCAGCAGCCCCTGGACAGACCTCATGAACACTGAAGCTTTCTTT
TRBV5-4	-	TRBJ2-5	TRBD1	CASSRRQGKTSAETQYF	TGCGCCAGCAGCCGGAGACAGGGGAAGACTTCGGCGGAGACCCAGTACTTC
TRBV19	-	TRBJ1-5	-	CASREGPKGPYQPQHF	TGTGCCAGTAGAGAGGGGCCCAAGGGACCCTATCAGCCCCAGCATTTT
TRBV29-1	-	TRBJ2-5	-	CSASSNRETQYF	TGCAGCGCAAGCAGCAATCGAGAGACCCAGTACTTC
TRBV20-1	-	TRBJ2-1	TRBD2	CSAWRGSGDNEQFF	TGCAGTGCTTGGCGGGGGTCCGGGGACAATGAGCAGTTCTTC
TRBV6-2/TRBV6-3	-	TRBJ2-7	-	CASMAGALSGRIYEQYF	TGTGCCAGCATGGCGGGGGCTCTATCAGGGAGAATCTACGAGCAGTACTTC
TRBV7-2	-	TRBJ2-1	-	CASSPGGAYNEQFF	TGTGCCAGCAGCCCCGGGGGCGCTTACAATGAGCAGTTCTTC
TRBV5-6	-	TRBJ1-5	TRBD1	CASSLAGQGWRSNQPQHF	TGTGCCAGCAGCTTGGCTGGACAGGGATGGCGGAGCAATCAGCCCCAGCATTTT
TRBV5-6	-	TRBJ1-4	-	CASSGAGLRKLFF	TGTGCCAGCAGCGGCGCGGGACTTCGAAAACTGTTTTTT
TRBV4-2	-	TRBJ2-5	TRBD2	CASSQDLAGGLETQYF	TGTGCCAGCAGCCAAGATTTAGCGGGGGGGCTAGAGACCCAGTACTTC
TRBV5-1	-	TRBJ2-7	-	CASSSQGISNEQYF	TGCGCCAGCAGCTCACAGGGAATAAGCAACGAGCAGTACTTC
TRBV20-1	-	TRBJ1-2	-	CSAPDRYGYTF	TGCAGTGCTCCCGACAGATATGGCTACACCTTC
TRBV20-1	-	TRBJ1-3	TRBD1	CSATGTGTGNTIYF	TGCAGTGCTACAGGGACAGGGACTGGAAACACCATATATTTT
TRBV4-1	-	TRBJ1-1	-	CASSQGQLNTEAFF	TGCGCCAGCAGCCAAGGACAGTTGAACACTGAAGCTTTCTTT
TRBV29-1	-	TRBJ2-1	-	CSVGRGPSWGSSSYNEQFF	TGCAGCGTTGGGCGGGGGCCCTCGTGGGGTTCGAGCTCCTACAATGAGCAGTTCTTC
TRBV9	-	TRBJ1-2	TRBD1	CASSLSRDRGYGYTF	TGTGCCAGCAGCTTATCGCGGGACAGAGGATATGGCTACACCTTC
TRBV20-1	few	TRBJ1-2	TRBD1	CSAATATGRTGYGYTF	TGCAGTGCCGCCACCGCTACCGGAAGGACAGGTTATGGCTACACCTTC
TRBV6-2/TRBV6-3	few	TRBJ2-3	-	CASLNSAGALTDTQYF	TGTGCCAGCCTAAACAGTGCGGGGGCCCTCACAGATACGCAGTATTTT
TRBV5-1	-	TRBJ2-2	TRBD2	CASREIAGSYTGELFF	TGCGCCAGTCGAGAAATAGCGGGGTCCTACACCGGGGAGCTGTTTTTT
TRBV18	medium-sized	TRBJ2-2	-	CASSPARIITGELFF	TGTGCCAGCTCACCAGCCAGGATTATAACCGGGGAGCTGTTTTTT